The following is a TCR beta chain sequence with its context. This clone was observed a few times. Its antigen is currently not known. The sample holds no much larger clone one base away, and base qualities are not on file. The data were obtained in a study of blood T cell repertoires in COVID-19 (dated by TCRdb to about 2020). Background on the whole study: Samples covering the acute and convalescent phases of COVID-19 were provided by collaborators in the United States, Italy and Spain. The material from the prospective study consisted of cDNA or gDNA derived from T cells, B-cell-depleted T cells, or PBMCs. The dataset comprised deeply sampled blood TCRbeta repertoires from subjects exposed to, actively infected with, or recovered from COVID-19. The repertoires were released in a freely available public database meant as a resource for research on the immune response to SARS-CoV-2. The samples were drawn from the first 160 participants of the ongoing ImmuneRACE study and from some 1,300 subjects provided by 6 global collaborators. Sample metadata almost always included a de-identified subject ID, COVID-19 status, age in years and sex. HLA class I and class II types, where available, came from metadata supplied by the sample provider rather than from assay-based typing.

Beyond this particular receptor, the publication reports: The quantity of clinical and demographic metadata differed by source and by participant and was supplied without curation.

The CDR3 runs 15 amino acids, cysteine and phenylalanine included. Left in the record is the CDR3 DNA by itself, 45 bases read in frame from the first base. Trimming removed 4 bases from V and 6 bases from J; the gene matches leave 8 bases unexplained. CDR1 SGHNT and CDR2 YYREEE were looked up in the germline V gene (reference sequence). Participants in the prospective study were aged roughly 18 to 95 years, lived in under 30 United States geographic areas, and enrolled through a virtual design. To assign participants to cohorts, the prospective study relied on clinical history that participants themselves reported in a screening survey and a study questionnaire. For ImmuneRACE Cohort 3, a participant was defined as recovered based on two consecutive negative NP/OP PCR tests, clearance by a healthcare professional, or resolution of symptoms. In the prospective study, mobile phlebotomists collected whole blood, serum and a nasopharyngeal or oropharyngeal swab from each participant. Prospective study participants could optionally give additional blood draws and questionnaires over an approximately 2-month period. Blood samples from the prospective study were shipped frozen or at room temperature prior to DNA extraction.

TCRbeta CDR3 regions were amplified from genomic DNA by means of the immunoSEQ Assay, a bias-controlled multiplex PCR. Processing in the source paper ran as follows. Nucleated cell counts per sample were estimated from amplification of reference gene primers within the assay. To quantify the absolute abundance of each unique TCRbeta CDR3 rearrangement, sequence reads were collapsed and filtered. For each sample, productive Simpson clonality was calculated as the square root of Simpson's diversity index over productive rearrangements. Sourced from immuneACCESS, this table was stored by TCRdb with only in-frame sequences that have V and J called. A share of the clones is absent; for the studies checked, an unresolved V gene accounts for under half, and the remainder has no known explanation. The D gene and trimming were derived from the DNA, and the V and J assignments and clone size from that table. For this sample there are 200,000 to 300,000 clones; roughly 86% appear just once. Roughly 2% of the sample belongs to the ten largest clones.

The sequence was collected from a woman in her 50s who had recovered from COVID-19. The sequenced material came from PBMCs or T cells enriched from blood (not recorded which). The rearrangement combines TRBV5-4 with TRBJ2-1; TRBD1 agrees with 9 junctional bases. The sequence in DNA is TGTGCCAGCAGCGATTCTGGGACAGGGCTCAATGAGCAGTTCTTC. Translated, this is CASSDSGTGLNEQFF. Reference TRBV5-4 and TRBJ2-1 proteins supply the regions before and after the CDR3; the full variable domain is: ETGVTQSPTHLIKTRGQQVTLRCSSQSGHNTVSWYQQALGQGPQFIFQYYREEENGRGNFPPRFSGLQFPNYSSELNVNALELDDSALYLCASSDSGTGLNEQFFGPGTRLTVL.